This T cell receptor (beta chain) originates from a study of OX40 agonist ivuxolimab in advanced cancers. Study-level background: Ivuxolimab, an antibody acting as an agonist of OX40 (CD134), was used to treat patients. Study outcomes and limitations: Expanded clones were, on average, more numerous in CD8+ T cells than in CD4+. Partial responders at 0.1-3.0 mg/kg showed near-lowest clonal expansion.

With respect to this clone: Its antigen is unidentified.

Method: immunoSEQ multiplex PCR; TCRdb's copy keeps in-frame clones and lacks some. The sample comprises approximately 74,000 clones, approximately 90% of which are singletons, and roughly 0.5% rests with the top ten. V lost 3 bases and J 4 bases, leaving 15 bases between the germline ends. CDR3 length: 15 residues. Germline V gives CDR1 MDHEN, CDR2 SYDVKM. The input for sequencing was CD4+ or CD8+ T cells sorted from blood, taken in a trial of the OX40 agonist ivuxolimab. J is TRBJ2-5 and V is TRBV28; tentatively, D is TRBD1 (6 bases). The origin of this receptor is an adult with an advanced solid tumor such as melanoma, head and neck, liver or kidney cancer. CDR3 in DNA: TGTGCCAGCAGTTTGTCGGCCCTGGGGGCAGAGACCCAGTACTTC. Translation gives CASSLSALGAETQYF.